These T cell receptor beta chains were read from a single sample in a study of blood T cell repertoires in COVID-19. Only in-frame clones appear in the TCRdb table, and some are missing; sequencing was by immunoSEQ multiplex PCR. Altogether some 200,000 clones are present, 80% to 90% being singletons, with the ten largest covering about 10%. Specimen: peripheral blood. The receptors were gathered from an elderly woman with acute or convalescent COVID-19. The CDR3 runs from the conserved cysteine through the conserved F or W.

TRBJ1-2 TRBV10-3 CAIRLQGDYGYTF
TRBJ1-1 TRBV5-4 CASIPWGGADTEAFF
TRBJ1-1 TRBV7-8 CASSLDSGRASTEAFF
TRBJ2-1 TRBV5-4 CASSPRAPSYNEQFF
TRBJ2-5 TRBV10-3 CAISVGLAETQYF
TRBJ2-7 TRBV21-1 CASIVPGGHAGEQYF
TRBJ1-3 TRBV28 CASSLSGNTIYF
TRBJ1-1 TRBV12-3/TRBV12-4 CASRNRDGTEAFF
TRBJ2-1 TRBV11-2 CASSSGQESYNEQFF
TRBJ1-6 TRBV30 CAWSVSVNSPLHF
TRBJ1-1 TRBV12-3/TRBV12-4 CASRSTVSIGAFF
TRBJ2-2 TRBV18 CASSPTQANTGELFF
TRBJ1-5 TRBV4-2 CASSQVGQGDQPQHF
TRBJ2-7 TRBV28 CASSLQWDYDSYEQYF
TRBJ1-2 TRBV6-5 CASRDTGSAERGYTF
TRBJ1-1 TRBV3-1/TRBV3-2 CASSQGQGLLNTEAFF
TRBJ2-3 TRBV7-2 CASSLVRGNTDTQYF
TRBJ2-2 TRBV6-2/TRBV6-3 CASSPLGAVNTGELFF
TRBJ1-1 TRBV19 CASSTTGDTEAFF
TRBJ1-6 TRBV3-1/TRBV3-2 CASSQLSTAYNSPLHF
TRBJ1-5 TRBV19 CARTGGNQPQHF
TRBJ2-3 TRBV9 CASSDEGNTDTQYF
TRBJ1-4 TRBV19 CASSVQATNEKLFF
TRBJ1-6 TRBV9 CASSVESRSSYNSPLHF
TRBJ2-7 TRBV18 CASSPETSGGYEQYF
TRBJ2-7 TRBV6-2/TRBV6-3 CASSYHARASGEQYF
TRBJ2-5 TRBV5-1 CASSFTDQETQYF
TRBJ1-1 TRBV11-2 CASRRTGVNTEAFF
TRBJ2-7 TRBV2 CASSAEGTGGREQYF
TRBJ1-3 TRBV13 CASSYDRGSGNTIYF
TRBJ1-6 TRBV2 CASSLQVNNSPLHF
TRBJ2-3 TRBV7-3 CASSRGLAGGTDTQYF
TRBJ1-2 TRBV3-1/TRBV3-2 CASSQGRQGYGYTF
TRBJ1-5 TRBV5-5 CASSFPRESSNQPQHF